The rows below give T cell receptor beta chains drawn from one sample of a study of cytomegalovirus exposure and HLA in healthy donors. Some clones are missing from TCRdb's copy, which holds only in-frame ones; the method was immunoSEQ multiplex PCR. In the table there are about 73,000 clones, about 90% of which are singletons. Sequencing was carried out using PBMCs. These TCRs come from a woman younger than 30 in good health and CMV-seropositive. Both conserved end residues are part of each CDR3. D genes are given only for firm matches. Size is stated for part of the rows, as once, few or many counts, or as a class when the clone is expanded.

14,TRBV27,.,.,TRBJ1-2,CASSLSLEDYGYTF,TGTGCCAGCAGTTTGTCGTTGGAGGACTATGGCTACACCTTC
13,TRBV6-5,few,.,TRBJ1-6,CASTIRGNSPLHF,TGTGCCAGCACCATCAGGGGAAATTCACCCCTCCACTTT
14,TRBV7-8,once,.,TRBJ2-7,CASSRRDKTYEQYF,TGTGCCAGCAGCCGTCGGGACAAAACCTACGAGCAGTACTTC
17,TRBV4-3,.,.,TRBJ2-2,CASSQDVAGTNTGELFF,TGCGCCAGCAGCCAAGATGTAGCAGGGACGAACACCGGGGAGCTGTTTTTT
17,TRBV11-2,.,.,TRBJ2-1,CASSLVLAGSSYNEQFF,TGTGCCAGCAGCTTAGTCTTGGCGGGGAGCTCCTACAATGAGCAGTTCTTC
14,TRBV28,.,TRBD1,TRBJ1-2,CASSFHRGRYGYTF,TGTGCCAGCAGTTTCCACAGGGGGCGGTATGGCTACACCTTC
15,TRBV27,.,TRBD2,TRBJ2-1,CASSLNWQGLAGEFF,TGTGCCAGCAGTTTAAATTGGCAGGGACTAGCGGGAGAGTTCTTC
16,TRBV5-8,.,.,TRBJ2-6,CASSLNEYSGANVLTF,TGTGCCAGCAGCTTAAATGAGTACTCTGGGGCCAACGTCCTGACTTTC
13,TRBV5-6,once,.,TRBJ1-1,CASSLQGPVKAFF,TGTGCCAGCAGCTTACAGGGACCCGTTAAGGCTTTCTTT
16,TRBV30,.,TRBD1,TRBJ1-6,CAWKKGAVTDNSPLHF,TGTGCCTGGAAGAAGGGGGCAGTTACGGATAATTCACCCCTCCACTTT
15,TRBV9,.,.,TRBJ2-3,CASSPPERLRDTQYF,TGTGCCAGCAGCCCCCCTGAGAGGTTACGAGATACGCAGTATTTT
12,TRBV29-1,.,TRBD1,TRBJ2-5,CSVRGPGETQYF,TGCAGCGTAAGGGGGCCTGGAGAGACCCAGTACTTC
15,TRBV11-1,.,TRBD1,TRBJ2-3,CASDGMGQGTDTQYF,TGTGCCAGCGACGGGATGGGACAGGGTACAGATACGCAGTATTTT
14,TRBV6-1,.,TRBD2,TRBJ2-7,CASSELAGYDEQYF,TGTGCCAGCAGTGAACTAGCGGGATATGACGAGCAGTACTTC
16,TRBV5-5,.,TRBD1,TRBJ2-7,CASSTRTGGIVYEQYF,TGTGCCAGCAGCACTCGAACAGGGGGCATTGTGTACGAGCAGTACTTC
15,TRBV4-2,.,TRBD2,TRBJ2-1,CASSPPSGRANEQFF,TGTGCCAGCAGCCCCCCTAGCGGGAGGGCCAATGAGCAGTTCTTC
14,TRBV6-1,few,.,TRBJ1-5,CASSAGESVQPQHF,TGTGCCAGCAGTGCAGGGGAGAGCGTTCAGCCCCAGCATTTT
14,TRBV25-1,.,TRBD1,TRBJ2-2,CASRGTGDAGELFF,TGTGCCAGCAGAGGGACAGGGGACGCCGGGGAGCTGTTTTTT
15,TRBV7-2,.,.,TRBJ2-1,CASSLDLSSYNEQFF,TGTGCCAGCAGCTTAGACCTGAGCTCCTACAATGAGCAGTTCTTC
15,TRBV5-4,.,.,TRBJ2-2,CASSLQQGATGELFF,TGTGCCAGCAGCTTACAACAGGGCGCCACCGGGGAGCTGTTTTTT
16,TRBV28,few,.,TRBJ1-2,CASSLYPLQGGSGYTF,TGTGCCAGCAGTTTATATCCTCTACAGGGTGGTTCTGGCTACACCTTC
15,TRBV11-2,.,.,TRBJ2-2,CASSLDRGFAGELFF,TGTGCCAGCAGCTTAGATCGCGGGTTTGCCGGGGAGCTGTTTTTT
14,TRBV7-2,.,TRBD1,TRBJ1-1,CASSSGTGGTEAFF,TGTGCCAGCAGTTCCGGGACAGGGGGCACTGAAGCTTTCTTT
14,TRBV19,.,.,TRBJ1-2,CASSIDPNRDGYTF,TGTGCCAGTAGTATAGATCCCAACAGGGATGGCTACACCTTC
17,TRBV19,.,TRBD2,TRBJ2-2,CASSRGGLLTNTGELFF,TGTGCCAGTAGTAGGGGGGGACTTCTCACAAACACCGGGGAGCTGTTTTTT
18,TRBV25-1,.,TRBD1,TRBJ1-1,CASTRRGTGHDRDTEAFF,TGTGCCAGCACCCGAAGGGGGACAGGGCACGATAGGGACACTGAAGCTTTCTTT
15,TRBV19,.,.,TRBJ2-1,CASSSGFSSYNEQFF,TGTGCCAGTAGTAGCGGCTTTAGCTCCTACAATGAGCAGTTCTTC
14,TRBV19,.,.,TRBJ1-1,CASSIAGFNTEAFF,TGTGCCAGTAGTATAGCGGGATTTAACACTGAAGCTTTCTTT
11,TRBV2,once,.,TRBJ1-4,CASSDREKLFF,TGTGCCAGCAGTGACAGGGAAAAACTGTTTTTT
13,TRBV10-1,.,.,TRBJ2-2,CASSFSNTGELFF,TGCGCCAGCTCGTTCTCGAACACCGGGGAGCTGTTTTTT
12,TRBV5-1,.,TRBD1,TRBJ1-1,CASSTGGTEAFF,TGCGCCAGCAGCACAGGGGGGACTGAAGCTTTCTTT
15,TRBV12-5,.,.,TRBJ2-3,CASGLGLAEADTQYF,TGTGCTAGTGGTTTGGGGTTAGCGGAAGCAGATACGCAGTATTTT
14,TRBV6-5,.,.,TRBJ2-7,CASSSRPGVYEQYF,TGTGCCAGCAGTTCTCGCCCGGGGGTGTACGAGCAGTACTTC
14,TRBV14,.,.,TRBJ2-7,CASSHRQERVEQYF,TGTGCCAGCAGCCATAGACAGGAGAGGGTCGAGCAGTACTTC
14,TRBV30,.,TRBD2,TRBJ2-7,CAWAAGIAGYEQYF,TGTGCCTGGGCCGCCGGGATAGCGGGGTACGAGCAGTACTTC
10,TRBV2,.,.,TRBJ1-2,CASTPDGYTF,TGTGCCAGCACCCCGGATGGCTACACCTTC
15,TRBV6-1,.,TRBD1,TRBJ2-7,CASSPDRVRSDEQYF,TGTGCCAGCAGTCCAGACAGGGTGCGTAGCGACGAGCAGTACTTC
14,TRBV30,.,.,TRBJ2-3,CAWSFAGRPDTQYF,TGTGCCTGGAGCTTTGCGGGGAGGCCAGATACGCAGTATTTT
13,TRBV5-4,.,.,TRBJ1-1,CASSSPVNTEAFF,TGTGCCAGCAGCTCACCAGTGAACACTGAAGCTTTCTTT
14,TRBV29-1,once,TRBD1,TRBJ1-1,CSVETTGVNTEAFF,TGCAGCGTCGAAACTACAGGGGTGAACACTGAAGCTTTCTTT
19,TRBV4-2,few,TRBD1,TRBJ2-6,CASSPGRDRGSSGANVLTF,TGTGCCAGCAGCCCTGGCCGGGACAGGGGAAGCTCTGGGGCCAACGTCCTGACTTTC
16,TRBV4-2,.,TRBD1,TRBJ1-4,CASSQVGQGPNEKLFF,TGTGCCAGCAGCCAAGTGGGACAGGGGCCCAATGAAAAACTGTTTTTT
16,TRBV6-5,.,.,TRBJ2-7,CASSYRGISSLGEQYF,TGTGCCAGCAGTTACAGGGGGATCTCCTCCTTAGGGGAGCAGTACTTC